This TCR beta chain came from a study of blood T cell repertoires in COVID-19. Study as a whole: The samples span acute and convalescent COVID-19 from the United States, Italy and Spain. The analysed material was cDNA or gDNA that came from T cells, B-cell-depleted T cells, or PBMCs.

Original analysis: The authors estimated nucleated cell counts from reference gene primer amplification. Here immunoSEQ multiplex PCR was the method, and the copy in TCRdb shows in-frame clones only, minus some. V, J and clone size derive from that table, while D and trimming were established from the DNA sequence. The sample lists about 230,000 clones, 81% occurring once. The J segment lost 8 bases and the V segment lost 2 bases, leaving 13 bases of the junction unmatched. The CDR3 covers 19 residues. Per germline, CDR1 SNHLY and CDR2 FYNNEI. The receptor comes from a woman of 80 years or more with acute or convalescent COVID-19. J is TRBJ1-6 and V is TRBV2, with 12 bases fitting TRBD1. The sample was peripheral blood. CDR3 bases: TGTGCCAGCAGTGAAACCCCCCTGGGACAGGGGGCATTCGATTCACCCCTCCACTTT. Residues: CASSETPLGQGAFDSPLHF.